The present TCR beta chain was sequenced within a study of blood T cell repertoires in COVID-19. Study summary: Sources were T cells, B-cell-depleted T cells, or PBMCs; the material itself was cDNA or gDNA.

Per germline, CDR1 KGHSH and CDR2 LQKENI. The CDR3 is 15 residues long. V was pared by 4 bases and J by 2 bases, with 4 bases of the junction left unmatched. Assay used: immunoSEQ multiplex PCR; TCRdb lists only in-frame clones, some missing. The table includes 150,000 to 200,000 clones, over 75% detected once. The count of this clone is one. The sequenced sample consisted of peripheral blood. The receptor comes from a person aged 70 to 85 with COVID-19, enrolled during active disease. V gene TRBV18 combines with J gene TRBJ2-4, with TRBD1 matching 8 bases. CDR3 loop: CASSLQGETKNIQYF. The CDR3 nucleotides read TGTGCCAGCTCACTACAGGGGGAAACCAAAAACATTCAGTACTTC.